The sequence of this T cell receptor (beta chain) was determined in a study of T cell responses to AZD1222 COVID-19 vaccine. Sequencing used immunoSEQ multiplex PCR; TCRdb keeps in-frame clones, though not all of them. This table has about 120,000 clones, just over 90% appearing once. Whether given at about 4 or about 12 weeks, second doses were pooled. V dropped 6 bases and J dropped 3; count of bases not matched to a gene: 13. The CDR3 totals 18 residues. From germline, CDR1 is SGHNT and CDR2 YYREEE (reference sequence). The rearrangement links TRBV5-4 to TRBJ2-3, with 13 bases aligning to TRBD2. This clonotype was obtained from an adult who received the AZD1222 COVID-19 vaccine. The sample consisted of peripheral blood, taken 28 days after the second AZD1222 dose. CDR3 sequence reads: CASTQGSTSGRPTDTQYF. CDR3 coding DNA: TGTGCCAGCACCCAAGGGTCGACTAGCGGGAGGCCAACAGATACGCAGTATTTT.